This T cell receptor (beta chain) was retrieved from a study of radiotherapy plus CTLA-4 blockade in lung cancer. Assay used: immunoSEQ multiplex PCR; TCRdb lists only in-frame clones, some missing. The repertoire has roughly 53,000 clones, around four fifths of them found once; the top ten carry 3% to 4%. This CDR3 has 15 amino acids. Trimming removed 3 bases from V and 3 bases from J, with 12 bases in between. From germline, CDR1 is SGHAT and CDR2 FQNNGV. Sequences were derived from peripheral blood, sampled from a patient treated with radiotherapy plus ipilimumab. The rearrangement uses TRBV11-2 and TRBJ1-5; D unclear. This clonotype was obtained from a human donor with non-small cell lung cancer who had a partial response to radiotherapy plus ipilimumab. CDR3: CASSLWGGSNQPQHF. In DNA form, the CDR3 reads TGTGCCAGCAGCTTGTGGGGAGGGTCCAATCAGCCCCAGCATTTT.